These 20 T cell receptor beta chains originate from one sample sequenced in a study of cytomegalovirus exposure and HLA in healthy donors. The study ran its PCR with 60 Vbeta and 13 Jbeta primers. Produced via immunoSEQ multiplex PCR; TCRdb's table is partial and in-frame only. Counted here are 150,000 to 200,000 clones, roughly four fifths occurring once; the ten biggest clones make up more than 2.5%. The sequenced sample was PBMCs. Receptors originate from a female donor in good health and CMV-seronegative.

The chain is built from TRBV25-1 and TRBJ1-6; D call uncertain. CDR1 and CDR2 from the germline V gene are MGHDK and SYGVNS. The CDR3 has 16 residues. V was clipped by 4 bases and J by 6 bases, with 16 bases between them. Here the CDR3 DNA reads TGTGCCAGCAGTGCCCCTGGGTGGAGAGTTAATTCACCCCTCCACTTT. This gives the protein CASSAPGWRVNSPLHF.

This chain uses TRBV6-6 with TRBJ2-3; 8 nucleotides align to TRBD2. The V gene's germline CDR1 is MNHNY and CDR2 SVGAGI (reference sequence). V shed 5 bases and J 4 bases; nucleotides not matched to a gene: 11. This CDR3 is 16 amino acids long. CDR3 DNA: TGTGCCAGCAGTAACACAGCGGGAGAACTCCCAGATACGCAGTATTTT. It yields the protein CASSNTAGELPDTQYF.

Points on this clone: The junction differs from germline at one of its ends, possibly a read error. This chain connects TRBV7-9 to TRBJ1-6; the D is unclear. The CDR3 has 16 residues. Germline CDR1 and CDR2: SEHNR and FQNEAQ (reference sequence). This chain's CDR3 is CSSSSFSDSYNSPLHF. CDR3 coding DNA: TGTTCCAGCAGCTCCTTTTCAGACTCCTATAATTCACCCCTCCACTTT.

This clone was counted a few times. The rearrangement links TRBV28 to TRBJ2-5; D possibly corresponds to TRBD2 (6 bases). Germline values: CDR1 MDHEN, CDR2 SYDVKM. The V end was cut by 2 bases, the J end by 5 bases, with 15 bases between. This CDR3 has 15 amino acids. The CDR3 DNA reads as TGTGCCAGCAGTTTAAAACGAGGTGGGGGGGAGACCCAGTACTTC. It codes for CASSLKRGGGETQYF.

The chain recombines TRBV19 with TRBJ2-1; 12 bases match TRBD2. After removal of 7 bases from V and 6 bases from J, the junction contained 7 bases not matched to a gene. The V gene's germline CDR1 is LNHDA and CDR2 SQIVND (reference sequence). This CDR3 is built from 15 residues. The CDR3 loop reads CASTGASGGANEQFF. The CDR3, as DNA: TGTGCCAGTACTGGTGCTAGCGGGGGGGCCAATGAGCAGTTCTTC.

Notes on this clone: This sample also contains other DNA sequences that code for the same CDR3. The CDR3 reads CASSLGGQGAVGYTF. The CDR3 DNA sequence: TGTGCCAGCAGCTTAGGGGGACAGGGGGCGGTTGGCTACACCTTC. V and J are TRBV7-9 and TRBJ1-2, with 12 nucleotides matching TRBD1. V trimming: 1 base; J trimming: 7 bases; junction bases outside the gene matches: 4. Germline V gives CDR1 SEHNR, CDR2 FQNEAQ (reference sequence). The CDR3 runs 15 residues. Combining the CDR3 with reference TRBV7-9 and TRBJ1-2 gives the whole variable domain DTGVSQNPRHKITKRGQNVTFRCDPISEHNRLYWYRQTLGQGPEFLTYFQNEAQLEKSRLLSDRFSAERPKGSFSTLEIQRTEQGDSAMYLCASSLGGQGAVGYTFGSGTRLTVV.

Points on this clone: The same CDR3 also results from other DNA sequences found in this sample. V and J are TRBV28 and TRBJ1-2, with no clear D. Between the trimmed V and J ends, which lost 3 bases and 4 bases, there was a span of 6 bases. The CDR3 is 12 residues long. The germline V gene has CDR1 MDHEN and CDR2 SYDVKM. The CDR3 sequence is CASSLRGYGYTF. The CDR3 coding sequence is TGTGCCAGCAGTTTGCGTGGCTATGGCTACACCTTC.

The rearrangement links TRBV7-3 to TRBJ1-2, with D possibly being TRBD1 (5 bases). Germline V gene sequence: CDR1 SGHTA, CDR2 FQGTGA. The CDR3 is 15 amino acids. V lost 5 bases and J 6 bases, leaving 19 bases between the germline ends. The CDR3 reads CASSLIPSRGNGYTF. The CDR3 region has the DNA TGTGCCAGCAGCCTCATACCCTCCCGGGGGAATGGCTACACCTTC.

The chain uses TRBV6-5 and TRBJ2-1, with D tentatively TRBD1 (6 bases). The V and J ends lost 0 bases and 9 bases respectively, with 9 bases between them. The CDR3 length is 13 residues. Germline CDR1 is MNHEY and CDR2 is SVGAGI. The DNA of the CDR3 is TGTGCCAGCAGTTACTCGAGAGGGGGTGAGCAGTTCTTC. This gives the protein CASSYSRGGEQFF.

V gene TRBV6-6 combines with J gene TRBJ1-5, with 8 nucleotides matching TRBD1. Germline-derived CDR1 and CDR2 are MNHNY and SVGAGI (reference sequence). The trim removed 1 base at V and 4 bases at J, leaving 6 bases unmatched. The CDR3 contains 16 residues. CDR3 DNA: TGTGCCAGCAGTTACTTCGACAGGGGACGAAATCAGCCCCAGCATTTT. Its protein product is CASSYFDRGRNQPQHF.

The rearrangement uses TRBV19 and TRBJ1-2, with D maybe TRBD1 (5 bases). Deletions cut 0 bases from V and 10 bases from J, with 15 bases between. Germline CDR1 is LNHDA and CDR2 is SQIVND (reference sequence). CDR3 length: 14 amino acids. DNA for the CDR3: TGTGCCAGTAGTATAGACCTGACAGTGCCGACCTACACCTTC. Translated: CASSIDLTVPTYTF. Variable domain in full (rest from reference TRBV19 and TRBJ1-2): DGGITQSPKYLFRKEGQNVTLSCEQNLNHDAMYWYRQDPGQGLRLIYYSQIVNDFQKGDIAEGYSVSREKKESFPLTVTSAQKNPTAFYLCASSIDLTVPTYTFGSGTRLTVV.

The chain joins TRBV30 to TRBJ2-7; D might be TRBD2 (5 bases). Germline CDR1 and CDR2: GTSNPN and SVGIG (reference sequence). Trimming took off 5 bases at V and 2 bases at J, with 13 bases between the two ends. CDR3 length: 13 amino acids. In DNA form, the CDR3 reads TGTGCCTGGGAGGTGGACGGGACCTACGAGCAGTACTTC. Translating it yields CAWEVDGTYEQYF.

This clone appeared once. The chain recombines TRBV7-9 with TRBJ1-5; maybe TRBD1 (6 bases). The CDR3 is made up of 16 amino acids. Trimming shortened V by 0 bases and J by 2 bases, and 11 bases separated the two germline ends. Germline V gene data show CDR1 as SEHNR and CDR2 as FQNEAQ (reference sequence). This CDR3 is CASSLAGARGNQPQHF. CDR3 DNA sequence: TGTGCCAGCAGCTTAGCGGGGGCCAGGGGCAATCAGCCCCAGCATTTT.

The chain employs TRBV6-5 and TRBJ2-3, with D possibly matching TRBD2 (5 bases). Trimming shortened V by 3 bases and J by 5 bases, and 12 bases separated the two germline ends. This CDR3 region has 14 residues. Per the germline V gene, CDR1 is MNHEY and CDR2 is SVGAGI. The CDR3, as DNA: TGTGCCAGCAGTTATAGAGGGAGTGAAGATACGCAGTATTTT. It translates to CASSYRGSEDTQYF.

The genes are TRBV28 and TRBJ1-2, with D perhaps TRBD1 (5 bases). The CDR3 contains 14 residues. Trimming cost V 8 bases and J 7 bases, with 20 bases left between them. CDR1 is MDHEN, CDR2 SYDVKM, per germline. CDR3 protein: CASRRDSPFVGYTF. DNA for the CDR3: TGTGCCAGCCGCCGGGACTCTCCTTTTGTTGGCTACACCTTC.

The rearrangement uses TRBV4-3 and TRBJ2-1; the match to TRBD2 covers 7 bases. The CDR3 extends over 18 amino acids. Unmatched junction bases numbered 15, after V lost 4 bases and J lost 3 bases. In germline, CDR1 is LGHNA, CDR2 YSLEER. The CDR3 sequence: CASSPVPLSSGNYNEQFF. In DNA form, the CDR3 reads TGCGCCAGCAGCCCGGTCCCTCTCTCTAGCGGCAACTACAATGAGCAGTTCTTC.

This clone was seen a handful of times. The rearrangement links TRBV6-4 to TRBJ2-3, with D perhaps matching TRBD1 (5 bases). This CDR3 region has 13 residues. Germline loops: CDR1 MRHNA, CDR2 SNTAGT. V dropped 0 bases and J dropped 6 bases, with 7 bases sitting between them. The CDR3: CASSDSGVDTQYF. CDR3 DNA: TGTGCCAGCAGTGACTCAGGGGTGGATACGCAGTATTTT.

The chain has TRBV11-2 and TRBJ1-6; 9 nucleotides line up with TRBD1. Trimming at V came to 4 bases and at J to 0 bases, leaving 10 bases not matched to a gene. Germline V gene lookup returns CDR1 SGHAT and CDR2 FQNNGV. The CDR3 is 19 residues long. CDR3 in DNA: TGTGCCAGCAGCTCCGCTACAGGGGGCCGTAGCTCCTATAATTCACCCCTCCACTTT. Its protein product is CASSSATGGRSSYNSPLHF.

The J gene is TRBJ1-6, the V gene TRBV5-1; D ambiguous. CDR1 and CDR2 from the germline V gene are SGHRS and YFSETQ. This CDR3 has 15 amino acids. The V end lost 2 bases, the J end lost 7 bases, and 13 bases lay between the germline ends. CDR3 in DNA: TGCGCCAGCAGCTTAGAACTGACGGAGAATTCACCCCTCCACTTT. Translation gives CASSLELTENSPLHF.

This chain connects TRBV6-1 to TRBJ1-1; 7 nucleotides match TRBD1. Germline CDR1 and CDR2: MNHNS and SASEGT. This CDR3 is 13 amino acids long. With V trimmed by 7 bases and J by 6 bases, 8 bases remained unmatched. The CDR3 DNA reads TGTGCCAGCAATACAGGGGTGGGGCCTGAAGCTTTCTTT. Translated: CASNTGVGPEAFF.